The sequence of this T cell receptor (beta chain) was determined in a study of Ad26.COV2.S vaccination and SARS-CoV-2 variants. Germline V gene data show CDR1 as SGHDN and CDR2 as FVKESK. Trimming removed 1 base from V and 5 bases from J, with 5 bases in between. The CDR3 sequence is 13 residues long. Treatment: some 19 received Ad26.COV2.S at low or high dose, single or two shots; about five received placebo; per-sample allocation not given. Repertoires come from day 63 after the first vaccine or placebo injection. Profiled with immunoSEQ multiplex PCR; TCRdb holds only in-frame clones, not every one. The sample shows around 340,000 clones, roughly 90% of them seen only once. This clone was counted a few times.

The chain joins TRBV14 to TRBJ1-4; no clear D gene. The clonotype comes from a person aged 18 to 59 who received the Ad26.COV2.S COVID-19 vaccine or a placebo. The sequencing used peripheral blood, collected in a trial of Ad26.COV2.S vaccine versus placebo. CDR3 DNA sequence: TGTGCCAGCAGCCAAGGCAGGAATGAAAAACTGTTTTTT. This gives the protein CASSQGRNEKLFF.